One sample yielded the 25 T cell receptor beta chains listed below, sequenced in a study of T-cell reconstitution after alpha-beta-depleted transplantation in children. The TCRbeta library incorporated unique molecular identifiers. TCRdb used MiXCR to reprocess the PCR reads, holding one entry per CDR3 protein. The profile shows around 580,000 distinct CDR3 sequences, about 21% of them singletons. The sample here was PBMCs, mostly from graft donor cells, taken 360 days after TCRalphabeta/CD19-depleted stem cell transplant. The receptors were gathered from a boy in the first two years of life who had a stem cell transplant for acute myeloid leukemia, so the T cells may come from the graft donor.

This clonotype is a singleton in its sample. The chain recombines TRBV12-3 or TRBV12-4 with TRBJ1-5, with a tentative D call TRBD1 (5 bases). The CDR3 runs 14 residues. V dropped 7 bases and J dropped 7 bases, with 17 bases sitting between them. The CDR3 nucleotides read TGTGCCAGCAACCTGTCCGGGGGGAGGCAGCCCCAGCATTTT. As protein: CASNLSGGRQPQHF.

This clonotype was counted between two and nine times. CDR3 nucleotide sequence: TGCAGTGCTAGGGGGACGAATAACGCTGAAGCTTTCTTT. It is translated as CSARGTNNAEAFF. V usage is TRBV20-1 and J usage is TRBJ1-1; D perhaps matches TRBD1 (5 bases). Germline V gene sequence: CDR1 DFQATT, CDR2 SNEGSKA (reference sequence). CDR3 length: 13 residues. V lost 3 bases to trimming and J lost 6 bases, with 14 bases between them.

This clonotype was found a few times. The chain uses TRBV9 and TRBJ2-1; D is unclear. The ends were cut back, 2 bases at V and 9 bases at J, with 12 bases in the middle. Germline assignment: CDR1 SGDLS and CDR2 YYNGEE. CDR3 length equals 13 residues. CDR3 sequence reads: CASSVLSVVEQFF. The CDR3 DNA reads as TGTGCCAGCAGCGTCTTGTCTGTAGTTGAGCAGTTCTTC.

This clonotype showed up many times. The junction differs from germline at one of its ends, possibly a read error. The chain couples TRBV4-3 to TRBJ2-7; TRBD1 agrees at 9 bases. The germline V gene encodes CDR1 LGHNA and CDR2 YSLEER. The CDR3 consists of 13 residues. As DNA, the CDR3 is TGTGCCAGCAGTCGGGACAGGGCTTACGAGCAGTACTTC. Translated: CASSRDRAYEQYF.

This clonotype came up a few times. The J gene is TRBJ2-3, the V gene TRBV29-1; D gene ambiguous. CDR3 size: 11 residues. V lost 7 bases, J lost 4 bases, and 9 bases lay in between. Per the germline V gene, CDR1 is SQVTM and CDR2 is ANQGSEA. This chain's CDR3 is CSGKLADTQYF. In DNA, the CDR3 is TGCAGCGGTAAACTGGCAGATACGCAGTATTTT.

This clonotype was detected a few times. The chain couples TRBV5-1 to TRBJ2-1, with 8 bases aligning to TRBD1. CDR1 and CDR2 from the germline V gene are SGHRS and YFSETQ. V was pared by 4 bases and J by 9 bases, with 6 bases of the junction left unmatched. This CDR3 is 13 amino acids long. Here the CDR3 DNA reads TGCGCCAGCAGCGAACAGGGGGGAGGTGAGCAGTTCTTC. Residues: CASSEQGGGEQFF.

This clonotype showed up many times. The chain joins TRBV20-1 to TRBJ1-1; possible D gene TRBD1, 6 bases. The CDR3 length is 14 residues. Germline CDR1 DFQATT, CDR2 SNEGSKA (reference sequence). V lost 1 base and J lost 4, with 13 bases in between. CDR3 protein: CSARANRVVTEAFF. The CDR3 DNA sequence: TGCAGTGCTAGAGCTAACAGGGTAGTCACTGAAGCTTTCTTT.

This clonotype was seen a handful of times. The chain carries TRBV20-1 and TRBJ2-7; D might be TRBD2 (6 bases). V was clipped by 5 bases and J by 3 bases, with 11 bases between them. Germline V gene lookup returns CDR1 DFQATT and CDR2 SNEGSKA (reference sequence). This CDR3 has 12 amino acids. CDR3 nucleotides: TGCAGTGCTGGGCGACTAGACTACGAGCAGTACGTC. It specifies CSAGRLDYEQYV.

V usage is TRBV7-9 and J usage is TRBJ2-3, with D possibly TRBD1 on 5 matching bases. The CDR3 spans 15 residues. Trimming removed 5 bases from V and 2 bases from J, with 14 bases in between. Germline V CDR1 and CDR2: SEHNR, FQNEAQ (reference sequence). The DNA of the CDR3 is TGTGCCAGCAGCCCTCGGACATATTTCACAGATACGCAGTATTTT. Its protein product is CASSPRTYFTDTQYF.

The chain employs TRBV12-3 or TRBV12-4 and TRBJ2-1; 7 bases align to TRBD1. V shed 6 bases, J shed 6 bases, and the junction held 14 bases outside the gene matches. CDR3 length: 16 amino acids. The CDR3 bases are TGTGCCAGCAGCCGGGGCGGGCTACGGACAGGCAATGAGCAGTTCTTC. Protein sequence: CASSRGGLRTGNEQFF.

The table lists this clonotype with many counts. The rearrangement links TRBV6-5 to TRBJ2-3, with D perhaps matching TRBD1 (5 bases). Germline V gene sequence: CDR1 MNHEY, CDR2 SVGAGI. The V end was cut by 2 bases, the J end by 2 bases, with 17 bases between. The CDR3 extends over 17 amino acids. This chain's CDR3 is CASSYESQGVITDTQYF. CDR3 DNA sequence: TGTGCCAGCAGTTACGAGTCCCAGGGCGTAATCACAGATACGCAGTATTTT.

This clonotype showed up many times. The CDR3 DNA is TGCAGTGCTAGAGTGATTACGGGACTCACCTCTGGAAACACCATATATTTT. Translation: CSARVITGLTSGNTIYF. The chain employs TRBV20-1 and TRBJ1-3; possible D gene TRBD1, 5 bases. CDR1 and CDR2 (germline): DFQATT, SNEGSKA (reference sequence). The germline V and J ends were trimmed by 1 base and 0 bases, with 16 bases remaining between them. The CDR3 loop spans 17 amino acids.

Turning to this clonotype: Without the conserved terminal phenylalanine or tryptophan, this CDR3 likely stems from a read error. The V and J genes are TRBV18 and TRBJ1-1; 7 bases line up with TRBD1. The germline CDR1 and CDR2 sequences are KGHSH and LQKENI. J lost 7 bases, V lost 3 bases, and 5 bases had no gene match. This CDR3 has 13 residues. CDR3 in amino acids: CASSPDRESEAFY. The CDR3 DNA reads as TGTGCCAGCTCACCTGACAGGGAGAGTGAAGCTTTCTAT.

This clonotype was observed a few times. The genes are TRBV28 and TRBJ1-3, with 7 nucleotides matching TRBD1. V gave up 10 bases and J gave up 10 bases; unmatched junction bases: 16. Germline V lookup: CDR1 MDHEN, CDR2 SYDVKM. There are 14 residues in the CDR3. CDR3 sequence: CATRGDAARRTIYF. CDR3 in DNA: TGTGCCACCAGGGGGGACGCCGCCCGGCGGACCATATATTTT.

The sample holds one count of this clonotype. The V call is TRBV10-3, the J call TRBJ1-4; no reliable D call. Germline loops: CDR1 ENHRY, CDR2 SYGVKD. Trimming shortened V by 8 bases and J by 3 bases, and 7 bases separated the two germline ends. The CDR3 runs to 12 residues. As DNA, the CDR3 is TGTGCCATCGGGTGGCCTAATGAAAAACTGTTTTTT. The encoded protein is CAIGWPNEKLFF.

CDR3 coding DNA: TGTGCCAGCAGTCCCGGGACAGTATCTGCTATCCCGTACTTC. Translated, it gives CASSPGTVSAIPYF. The V call is TRBV6-5, the J call TRBJ2-5; TRBD1 matches 7 bases. Unmatched junction bases numbered 16, after V lost 5 bases and J lost 13 bases. This CDR3 is 14 amino acids long. Germline CDR1 MNHEY, CDR2 SVGAGI.

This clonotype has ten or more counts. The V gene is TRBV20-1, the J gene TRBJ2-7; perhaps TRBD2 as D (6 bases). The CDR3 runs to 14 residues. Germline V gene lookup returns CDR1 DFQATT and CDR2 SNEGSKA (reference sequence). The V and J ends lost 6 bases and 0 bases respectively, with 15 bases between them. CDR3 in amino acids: CSAAGPTSSYEQYV. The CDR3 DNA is TGCAGTGCCGCGGGACCGACGAGCTCCTACGAGCAGTACGTC.

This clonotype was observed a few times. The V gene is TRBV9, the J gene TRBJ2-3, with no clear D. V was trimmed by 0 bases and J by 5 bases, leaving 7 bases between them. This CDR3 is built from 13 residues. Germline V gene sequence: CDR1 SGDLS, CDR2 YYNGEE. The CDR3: CASSVGFEDTQYF. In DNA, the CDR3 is TGTGCCAGCAGCGTAGGTTTTGAAGATACGCAGTATTTT. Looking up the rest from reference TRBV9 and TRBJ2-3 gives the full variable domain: DSGVTQTPKHLITATGQRVTLRCSPRSGDLSVYWYQQSLDQGLQFLIQYYNGEERAKGNILERFSAQQFPDLHSELNLSSLELGDSALYFCASSVGFEDTQYFGPGTRLTVL.

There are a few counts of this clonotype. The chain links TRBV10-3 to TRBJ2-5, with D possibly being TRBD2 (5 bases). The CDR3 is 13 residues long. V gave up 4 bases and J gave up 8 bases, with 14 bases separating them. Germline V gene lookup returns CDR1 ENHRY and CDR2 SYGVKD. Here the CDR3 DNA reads TGTGCCATCAGTGGGAACGGCGGGCCAACCCAGTACTTC. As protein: CAISGNGGPTQYF.

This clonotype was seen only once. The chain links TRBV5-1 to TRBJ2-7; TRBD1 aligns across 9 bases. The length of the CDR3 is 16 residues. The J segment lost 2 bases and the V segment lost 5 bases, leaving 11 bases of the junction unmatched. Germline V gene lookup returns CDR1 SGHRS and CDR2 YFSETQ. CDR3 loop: CASSALGGQGTYEQYF. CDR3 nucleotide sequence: TGCGCCAGCAGTGCCCTCGGGGGACAGGGAACCTACGAGCAGTACTTC.

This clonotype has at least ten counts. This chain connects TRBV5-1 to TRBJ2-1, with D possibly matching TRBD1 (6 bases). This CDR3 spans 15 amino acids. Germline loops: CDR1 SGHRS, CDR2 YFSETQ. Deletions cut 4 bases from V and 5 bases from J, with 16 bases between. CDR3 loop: CASSRTGNHNNEQFF. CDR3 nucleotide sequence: TGCGCCAGCAGCCGAACAGGGAATCATAACAATGAGCAGTTCTTC.

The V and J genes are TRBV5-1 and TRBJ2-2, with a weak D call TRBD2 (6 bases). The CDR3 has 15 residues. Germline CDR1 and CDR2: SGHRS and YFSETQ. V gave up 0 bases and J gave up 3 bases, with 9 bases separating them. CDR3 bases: TGCGCCAGCAGCTTGGTACGGAGGGACACCGGGGAGCTGTTTTTT. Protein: CASSLVRRDTGELFF.

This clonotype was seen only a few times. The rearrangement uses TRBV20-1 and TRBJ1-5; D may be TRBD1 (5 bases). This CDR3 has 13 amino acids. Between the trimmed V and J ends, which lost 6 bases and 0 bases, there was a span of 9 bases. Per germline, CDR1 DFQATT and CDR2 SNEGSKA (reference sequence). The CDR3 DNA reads TGCAGTGCGGGGGACGTTAGCAATCAGCCCCAGCATTTT. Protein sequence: CSAGDVSNQPQHF.

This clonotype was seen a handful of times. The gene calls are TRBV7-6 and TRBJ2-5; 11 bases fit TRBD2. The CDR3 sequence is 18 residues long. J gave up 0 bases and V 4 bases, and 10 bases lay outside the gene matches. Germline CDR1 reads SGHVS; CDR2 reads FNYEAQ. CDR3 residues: CASSSIVGLAEYQETQYF. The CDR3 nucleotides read TGTGCCAGCAGCTCTATTGTGGGACTAGCGGAGTACCAAGAGACCCAGTACTTC. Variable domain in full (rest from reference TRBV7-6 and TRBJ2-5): GAGVSQSPRYKVTKRGQDVALRCDPISGHVSLYWYRQALGQGPEFLTYFNYEAQQDKSGLPNDRFSAERPEGSISTLTIQRTEQRDSAMYRCASSSIVGLAEYQETQYFGPGTRLLVL.

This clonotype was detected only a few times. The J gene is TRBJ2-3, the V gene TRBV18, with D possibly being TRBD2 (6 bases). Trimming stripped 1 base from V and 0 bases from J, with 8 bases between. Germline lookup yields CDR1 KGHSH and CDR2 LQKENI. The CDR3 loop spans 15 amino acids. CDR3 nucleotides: TGTGCCAGCTCACCACTAGCGGAGAGCACAGATACGCAGTATTTT. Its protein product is CASSPLAESTDTQYF.